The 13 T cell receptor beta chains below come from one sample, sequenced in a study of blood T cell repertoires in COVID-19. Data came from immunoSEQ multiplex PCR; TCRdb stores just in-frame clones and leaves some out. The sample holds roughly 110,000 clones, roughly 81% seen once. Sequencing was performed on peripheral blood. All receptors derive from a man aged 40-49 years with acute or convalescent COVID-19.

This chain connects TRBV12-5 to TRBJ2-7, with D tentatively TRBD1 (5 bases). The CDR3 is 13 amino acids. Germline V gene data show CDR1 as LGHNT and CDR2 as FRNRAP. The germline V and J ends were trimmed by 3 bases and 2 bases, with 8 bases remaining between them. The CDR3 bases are TGTGCTAGTGGTTTCCAGGGAACCTACGAGCAGTACTTC. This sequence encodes CASGFQGTYEQYF.

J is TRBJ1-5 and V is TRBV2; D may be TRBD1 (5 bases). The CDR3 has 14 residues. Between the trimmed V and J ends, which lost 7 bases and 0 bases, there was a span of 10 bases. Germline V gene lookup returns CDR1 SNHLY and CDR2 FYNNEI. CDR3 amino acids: CASIDSYSNQPQHF. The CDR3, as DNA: TGTGCCAGCATAGACAGCTATAGCAATCAGCCCCAGCATTTT.

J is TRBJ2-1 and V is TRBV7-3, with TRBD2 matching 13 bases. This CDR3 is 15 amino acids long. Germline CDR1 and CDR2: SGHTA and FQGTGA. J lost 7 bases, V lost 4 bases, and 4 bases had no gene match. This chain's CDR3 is CASSSPGLAGNEQFF. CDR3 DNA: TGTGCCAGCAGCTCACCGGGACTAGCGGGGAATGAGCAGTTCTTC.

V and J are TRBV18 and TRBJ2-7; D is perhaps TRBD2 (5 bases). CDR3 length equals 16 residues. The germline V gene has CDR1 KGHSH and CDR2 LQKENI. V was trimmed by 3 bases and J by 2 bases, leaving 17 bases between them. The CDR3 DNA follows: TGTGCCAGCTCACCTCTCGTGGGCGGGCTAACCTACGAGCAGTACTTC. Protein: CASSPLVGGLTYEQYF.

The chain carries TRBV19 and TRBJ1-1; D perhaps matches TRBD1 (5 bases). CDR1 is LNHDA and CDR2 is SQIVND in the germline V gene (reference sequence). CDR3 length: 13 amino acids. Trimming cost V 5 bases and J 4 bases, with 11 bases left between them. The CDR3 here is CASSLGGGTEAFF. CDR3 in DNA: TGTGCCAGTAGTCTGGGGGGAGGCACTGAAGCTTTCTTT.

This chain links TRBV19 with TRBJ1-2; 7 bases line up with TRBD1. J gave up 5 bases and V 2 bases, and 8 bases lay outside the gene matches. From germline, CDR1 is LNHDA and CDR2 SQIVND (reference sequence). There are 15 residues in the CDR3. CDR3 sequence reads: CASSITTGKGYGYTF. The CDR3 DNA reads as TGTGCCAGTAGTATAACGACAGGGAAAGGGTATGGCTACACCTTC.

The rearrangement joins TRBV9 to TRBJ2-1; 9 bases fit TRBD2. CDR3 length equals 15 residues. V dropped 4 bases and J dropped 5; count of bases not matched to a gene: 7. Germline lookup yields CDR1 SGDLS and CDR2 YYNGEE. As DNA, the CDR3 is TGTGCCAGCAGCAGAGCGGGGGGACTGAACAATGAGCAGTTCTTC. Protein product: CASSRAGGLNNEQFF.

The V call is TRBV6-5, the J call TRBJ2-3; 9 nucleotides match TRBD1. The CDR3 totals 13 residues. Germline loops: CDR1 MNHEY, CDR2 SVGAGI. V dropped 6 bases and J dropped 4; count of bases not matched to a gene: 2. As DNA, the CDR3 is TGTGCCAGCAGAGACAGGGGGGCAGATACGCAGTATTTT. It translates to CASRDRGADTQYF.

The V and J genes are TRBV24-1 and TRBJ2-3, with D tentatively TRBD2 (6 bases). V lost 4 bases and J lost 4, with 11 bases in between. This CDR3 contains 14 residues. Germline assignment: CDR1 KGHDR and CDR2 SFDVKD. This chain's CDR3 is CATSDQWGADTQYF. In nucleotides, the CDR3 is TGTGCCACCAGTGACCAATGGGGGGCAGATACGCAGTATTTT.

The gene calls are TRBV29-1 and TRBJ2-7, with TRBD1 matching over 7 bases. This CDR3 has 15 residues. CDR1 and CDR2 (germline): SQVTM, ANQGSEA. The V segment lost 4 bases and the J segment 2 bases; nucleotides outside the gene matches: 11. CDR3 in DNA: TGCAGCGTTGGAGGGGGCGCGGTCCCTCCCTACGAGCAGTACTTC. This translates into CSVGGGAVPPYEQYF.

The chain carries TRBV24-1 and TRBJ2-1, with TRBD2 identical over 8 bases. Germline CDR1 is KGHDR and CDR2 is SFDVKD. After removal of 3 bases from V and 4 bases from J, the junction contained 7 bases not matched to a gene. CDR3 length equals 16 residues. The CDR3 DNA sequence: TGTGCCACCAGTGATAAGGGGACTAGTCCTTACAATGAGCAGTTCTTC. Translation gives CATSDKGTSPYNEQFF.

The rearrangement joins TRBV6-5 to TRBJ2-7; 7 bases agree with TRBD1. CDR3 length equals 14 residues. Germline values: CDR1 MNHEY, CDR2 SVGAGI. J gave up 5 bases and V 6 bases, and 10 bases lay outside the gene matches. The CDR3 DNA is TGTGCCAGCAGCCTCAACGACAGGGCCGACGAGCAGTACTTC. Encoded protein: CASSLNDRADEQYF.

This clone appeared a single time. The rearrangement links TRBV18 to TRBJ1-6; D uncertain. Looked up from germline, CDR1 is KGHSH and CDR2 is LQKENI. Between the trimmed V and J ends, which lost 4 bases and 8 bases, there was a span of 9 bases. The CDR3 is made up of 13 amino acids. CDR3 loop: CASSRVLDSPLHF. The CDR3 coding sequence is TGTGCCAGCTCACGAGTGTTAGATTCACCCCTCCACTTT.